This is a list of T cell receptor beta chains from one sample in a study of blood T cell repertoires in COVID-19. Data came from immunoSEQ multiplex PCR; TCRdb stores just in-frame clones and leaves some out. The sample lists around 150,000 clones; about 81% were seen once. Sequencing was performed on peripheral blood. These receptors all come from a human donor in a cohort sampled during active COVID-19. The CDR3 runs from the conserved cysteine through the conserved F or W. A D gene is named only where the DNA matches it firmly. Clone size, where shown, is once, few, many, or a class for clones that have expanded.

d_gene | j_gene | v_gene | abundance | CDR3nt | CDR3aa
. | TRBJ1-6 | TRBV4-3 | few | TGCGCCAGCAGCCAGGATGTCGGGGGGAGCTCCTATAATTCACCCCTCCACTTT | CASSQDVGGSSYNSPLHF
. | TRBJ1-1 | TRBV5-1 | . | TGCGCCAGCAGCCAGGGACTTTTGAACACTGAAGCTTTCTTT | CASSQGLLNTEAFF
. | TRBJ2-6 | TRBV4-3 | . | TGCGCCAGCAGCCAGGGCTCCCAGGGGGCCAACGTCCTGACTTTC | CASSQGSQGANVLTF
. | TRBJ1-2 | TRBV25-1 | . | TGTGCCAGCAGTGGTGACAGCTATGGCTACACCTTC | CASSGDSYGYTF
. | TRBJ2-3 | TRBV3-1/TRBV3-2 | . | TGTGCCAGCAGCCAAGGACTAGTTCCCGATACGCAGTATTTT | CASSQGLVPDTQYF
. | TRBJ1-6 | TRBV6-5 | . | TGTGCCAGCAGTCAACGACCCAGGAACAATTCACCCCTCCACTTT | CASSQRPRNNSPLHF
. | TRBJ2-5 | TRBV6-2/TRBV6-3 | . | TGTGCCAGCAGTTACTTATATGAGGAGACCCAGTACTTC | CASSYLYEETQYF
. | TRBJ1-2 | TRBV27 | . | TGTGCCAGCAGTATAACAGGCGGCAAGGGCTATGGCTACACCTTC | CASSITGGKGYGYTF
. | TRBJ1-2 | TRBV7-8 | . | TGTGCCAGCAGTCCAACGGGGGGTTATGGCTACACCTTC | CASSPTGGYGYTF
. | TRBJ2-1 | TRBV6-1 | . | TGTGCCAGCAGTGAACGACTAGGGCGGTTCTTC | CASSERLGRFF
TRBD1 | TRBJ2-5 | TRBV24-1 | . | TGTGCCACCAGTGGGACAGGATCGTACCAAGAGACCCAGTACTTC | CATSGTGSYQETQYF
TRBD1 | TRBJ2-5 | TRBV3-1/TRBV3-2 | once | TGTGCCAGCAGCCAAGCGCTCAGGGGGCGGATACAAGAGACCCAGTACTTC | CASSQALRGRIQETQYF
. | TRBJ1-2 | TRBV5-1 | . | TGCGCCAGCAGCTTGGAGGGGACACACAGCTATGGCTACACCTTC | CASSLEGTHSYGYTF
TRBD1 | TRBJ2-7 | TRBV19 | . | TGTGCCAGTAGTGGATTCCGGGACAGGGGATCTTACGAGCAGTACTTC | CASSGFRDRGSYEQYF
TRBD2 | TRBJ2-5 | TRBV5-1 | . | TGCGCCAGCCGGCTAGCGGTAGAGACCCAGTACTTC | CASRLAVETQYF
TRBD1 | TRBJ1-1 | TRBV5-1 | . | TGCGCCAGCAGCTTGGACCAGGGGGGCACTGAAGCTTTCTTT | CASSLDQGGTEAFF
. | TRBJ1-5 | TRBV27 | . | TGTGCCAGCAGTACCTACCCAAGCGGACAGCCCCAGCATTTT | CASSTYPSGQPQHF
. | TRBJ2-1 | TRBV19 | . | TGTGCCAGTAGTCCGGCAGGGGCAATAAATGAGCAGTTCTTC | CASSPAGAINEQFF
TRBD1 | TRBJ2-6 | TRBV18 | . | TGTGCCAGCTCACCGGGGGGCACAGGGGGACTTGGGGCCAACGTCCTGACTTTC | CASSPGGTGGLGANVLTF
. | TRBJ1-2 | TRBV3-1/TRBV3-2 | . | TGTGCCAGCAGCCTAGCCCGCGGCTACACCTTC | CASSLARGYTF
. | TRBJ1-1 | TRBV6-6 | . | TGTGCCAGCAGTTACTCAGAGGGTATCGCGGAAGCTTTCTTT | CASSYSEGIAEAFF
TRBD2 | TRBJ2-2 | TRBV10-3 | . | TGTGCCATCAGTTACCTAGCGGGAGGCACCGGGGAGCTGTTTTTT | CAISYLAGGTGELFF
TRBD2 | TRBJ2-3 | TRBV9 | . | TGTGCCAGCAGCGCCGGGACTAGCGGACGCACAGATACGCAGTATTTT | CASSAGTSGRTDTQYF
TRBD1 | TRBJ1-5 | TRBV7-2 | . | TGTGCCAGCAGACAGGGGGCCAATAATCAGCCCCAGCATTTT | CASRQGANNQPQHF
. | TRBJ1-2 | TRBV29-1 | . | TGCAGCGTTGACCTACAGGGTGGTGGCTACACCTTC | CSVDLQGGGYTF
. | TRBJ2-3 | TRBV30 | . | TGTGCCTGGATGGCAGGGCGAGAAGGTGATACGCAGTATTTT | CAWMAGREGDTQYF
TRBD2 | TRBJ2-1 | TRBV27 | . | TGTGCCAGCACAGCCATAGCGGGGAAGTACAATGAGCAGTTCTTC | CASTAIAGKYNEQFF
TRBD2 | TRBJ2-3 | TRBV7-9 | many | TGTGCCAGCAGCTTAGCTAGCGGGCCTAGCACAGATACGCAGTATTTT | CASSLASGPSTDTQYF
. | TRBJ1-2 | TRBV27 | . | TGTGCCAGCAGTTTACAGGCTACTAGCTATGGCTACACCTTC | CASSLQATSYGYTF
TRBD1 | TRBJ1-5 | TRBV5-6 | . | TGTGCCAGCAGCTCACTCGCGACAGGGGGCGTTAATCAGCCCCAGCATTTT | CASSSLATGGVNQPQHF
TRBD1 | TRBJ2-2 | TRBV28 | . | TGTGCCAGCAGGACAGGGCCCGGGGAGCTGTTTTTT | CASRTGPGELFF
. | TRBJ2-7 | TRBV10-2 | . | TGCGCCAGCACCAAAGGACAGCCCTACTCCTACGAGCAGTACTTC | CASTKGQPYSYEQYF
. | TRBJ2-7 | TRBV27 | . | TGTGCCAGCAGTTTATTCTCAAGGGCGGGCGAGCAGTACTTC | CASSLFSRAGEQYF
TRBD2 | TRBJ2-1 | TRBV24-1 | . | TGTGCCACCAGTGACGTGGGGACTAGCGGGGGGAAAACCTACAATGAGCAGTTCTTC | CATSDVGTSGGKTYNEQFF
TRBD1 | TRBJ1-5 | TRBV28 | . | TGTGCCAGCAGTTTAGGGGCAGGGGGCCTCATAAGTCAGCCCCAGCATTTT | CASSLGAGGLISQPQHF
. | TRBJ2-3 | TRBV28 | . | TGTGCCAGCAGTTGGGGAGCGGGCGGGGTAACCCCTGGCACAGATACGCAGTATTTT | CASSWGAGGVTPGTDTQYF
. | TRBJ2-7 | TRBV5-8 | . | TGTGCCAGCAGCATCGGTGACTACGAGCAGTACTTC | CASSIGDYEQYF
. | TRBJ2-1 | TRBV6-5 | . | TGTGCCAGCAGAGTCTCGGGTAATGAGCAGTTCTTC | CASRVSGNEQFF
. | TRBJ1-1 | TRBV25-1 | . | TGTGCCAGCAGTGAATTGAGCCCATCATTCGGGACTGAAGCTTTCTTT | CASSELSPSFGTEAFF
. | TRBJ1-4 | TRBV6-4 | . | TGTGCCAGCAGGGCCTCGTCGGGGGACGAAAAACTGTTTTTT | CASRASSGDEKLFF
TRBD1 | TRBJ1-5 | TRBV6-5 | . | TGTGCCAGCAGTCTGGACAGGGGCCAGCCCCAGCATTTT | CASSLDRGQPQHF
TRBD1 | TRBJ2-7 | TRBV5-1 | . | TGCGCCAGCAGCGACGGACAGGGTTTATACGAGCAGTACTTC | CASSDGQGLYEQYF
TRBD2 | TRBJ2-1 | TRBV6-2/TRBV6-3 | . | TGTGCCAGCAGTCACTTCTTCCCAGGGAGGACTAGCGGCCCCTACAATGAGCAGTTCTTC | CASSHFFPGRTSGPYNEQFF
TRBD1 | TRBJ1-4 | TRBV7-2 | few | TGTGCCAGCAGCGTAGACAGGGGCCTCCGCGAAAAACTGTTTTTT | CASSVDRGLREKLFF
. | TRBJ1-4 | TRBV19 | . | TGTGCCAGTAGTACCCCGGGACTCGGAGGTGAAAAACTGTTTTTT | CASSTPGLGGEKLFF
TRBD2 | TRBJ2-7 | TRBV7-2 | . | TGTGCCAGCAGCCCCCCAGCCGGGGGGGCCGACGAGCAGTACTTC | CASSPPAGGADEQYF
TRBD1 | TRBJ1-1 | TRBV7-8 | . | TGTGCCAGCAGCGATACAGGGGGGGCTGAAGCTTTCTTT | CASSDTGGAEAFF